The 4 T cell receptor beta chains reported below all come from one sample, sequenced in a study of T cells in Graves' hyperthyroidism and ophthalmopathy. Amplified TCR beta CDR3 regions derived from RNA transcripts. During a first-round RT-PCR of the TCR CDR3, the HTBI primer set was used. Using its own MiXCR run on the multiplex PCR reads, TCRdb lists one record per CDR3 protein. The table includes fewer than 700,000 distinct CDR3 sequences, roughly 18% detected once. Source material: blood. The source of these receptors is a woman aged 18-29 years with Graves' ophthalmopathy.

The V and J genes are TRBV24-1 and TRBJ1-1, with TRBD1 matching 8 bases. V lost 5 bases, J lost 0 bases, and 1 base stayed unmatched. CDR1 is KGHDR and CDR2 is SFDVKD in the germline V gene. The CDR3 loop spans 14 amino acids. The CDR3 sequence is CATSGTGMNTEAFF. The CDR3 nucleotides are TGTGCCACCAGTGGGACAGGGATGAACACTGAAGCTTTCTTT.

This chain joins TRBV4-1 and TRBJ1-3, with a tentative D call TRBD1 (6 bases). The CDR3 runs to 17 residues. The germline V gene encodes CDR1 MGHRA and CDR2 YSYEKL. Trimming pared 0 bases from V and 2 bases from J, leaving 14 bases between. The CDR3 DNA reads as TGCGCCAGCAGCCAAGATTGGGGGGCGGAACCTGGAAACACCATATATTTT. It codes for CASSQDWGAEPGNTIYF.

The chain couples TRBV19 to TRBJ2-3; the D gene is possibly TRBD1 (5 bases). CDR3 length: 15 amino acids. V lost 3 bases, J lost 2 bases, and 12 bases lay in between. The germline V gene has CDR1 LNHDA and CDR2 SQIVND (reference sequence). The CDR3 DNA sequence: TGTGCCAGTAGTATTTCCAGGGTCCCCACAGATACGCAGTATTTT. Encoded protein: CASSISRVPTDTQYF.

This clonotype occurred many times. This chain uses TRBV3-1 with TRBJ2-2; D is unresolved. The V gene's germline CDR1 is LGHDT and CDR2 YNNKEL (reference sequence). Trimming took off 1 base at V and 0 bases at J, with 9 bases between the two ends. The CDR3 covers 16 residues. CDR3 nucleotide sequence: TGTGCCAGCAGCCAAGGACTCGCACCGAACACCGGGGAGCTGTTTTTT. This sequence encodes CASSQGLAPNTGELFF. The whole variable domain, remainder taken from reference TRBV3-1 and TRBJ2-2, is DTAVSQTPKYLVTQMGNDKSIKCEQNLGHDTMYWYKQDSKKFLKIMFSYNNKELIINETVPNRFSPKSPDKAHLNLHINSLELGDSAVYFCASSQGLAPNTGELFFGEGSRLTVL.